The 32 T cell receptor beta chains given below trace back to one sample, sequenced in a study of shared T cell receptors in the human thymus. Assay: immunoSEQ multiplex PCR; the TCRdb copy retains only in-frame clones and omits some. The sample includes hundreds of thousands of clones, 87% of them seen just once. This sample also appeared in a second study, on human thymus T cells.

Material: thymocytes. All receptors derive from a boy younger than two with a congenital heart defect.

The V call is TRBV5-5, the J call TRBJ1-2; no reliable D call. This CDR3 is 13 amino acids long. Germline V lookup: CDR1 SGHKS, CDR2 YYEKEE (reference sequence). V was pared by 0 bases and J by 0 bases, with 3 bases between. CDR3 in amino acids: CASSLGANYGYTF. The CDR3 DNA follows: TGTGCCAGCAGCTTGGGAGCTAACTATGGCTACACCTTC.

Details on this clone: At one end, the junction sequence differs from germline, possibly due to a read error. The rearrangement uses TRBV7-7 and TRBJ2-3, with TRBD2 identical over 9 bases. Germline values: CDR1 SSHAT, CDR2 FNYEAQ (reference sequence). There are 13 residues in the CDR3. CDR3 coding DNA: TGTGCTAGCAGCTTCCTAGCGGGGAATACGCAGTATTTT. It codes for CASSFLAGNTQYF. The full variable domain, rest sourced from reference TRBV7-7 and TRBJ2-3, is GAGVSQSPRYKVTKRGQDVTLRCDPISSHATLYWYQQALGQGPEFLTYFNYEAQPDKSGLPSDRFSAERPEGSISTLTIQRTEQRDSAMYRCASSFLAGNTQYFGPGTRLTVL.

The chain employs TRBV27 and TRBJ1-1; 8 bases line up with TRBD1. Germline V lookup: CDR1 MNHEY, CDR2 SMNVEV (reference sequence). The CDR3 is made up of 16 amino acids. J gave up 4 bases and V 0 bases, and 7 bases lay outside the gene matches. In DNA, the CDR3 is TGTGCCAGCAGTTTATCGATAAACAGGGGGAGCACTGAAGCTTTCTTT. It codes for CASSLSINRGSTEAFF.

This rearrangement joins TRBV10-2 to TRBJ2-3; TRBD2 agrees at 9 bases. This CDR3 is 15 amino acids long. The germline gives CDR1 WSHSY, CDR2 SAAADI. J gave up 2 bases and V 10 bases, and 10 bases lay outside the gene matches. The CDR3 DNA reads TGCGCCATTAATAGCGGGAGAACGCCCACAGATACGCAGTATTTT. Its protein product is CAINSGRTPTDTQYF.

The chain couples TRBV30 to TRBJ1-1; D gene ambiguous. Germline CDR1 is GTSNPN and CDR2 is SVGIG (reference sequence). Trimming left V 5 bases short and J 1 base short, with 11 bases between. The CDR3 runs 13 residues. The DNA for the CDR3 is TGTGCCTGGCAGAAATACAGGAACACTGAAGCTTTCTTT. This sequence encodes CAWQKYRNTEAFF.

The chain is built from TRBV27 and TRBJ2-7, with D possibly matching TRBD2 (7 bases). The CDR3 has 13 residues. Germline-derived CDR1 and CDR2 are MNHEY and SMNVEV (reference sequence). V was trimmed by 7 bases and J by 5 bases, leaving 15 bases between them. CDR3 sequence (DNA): TGTGCCAGCAAAACGGGGGGCGGGCACGAGCAGTACTTC. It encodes CASKTGGGHEQYF.

Here the CDR3 reads CASRPNFYAGGTDTQYF. The CDR3 bases are TGTGCCAGCAGACCAAACTTTTATGCGGGCGGCACAGATACGCAGTATTTT. V is TRBV27 and J is TRBJ2-3, with D perhaps matching TRBD2 (5 bases). Trimming left V 6 bases short and J 1 base short, with 20 bases between. This CDR3 contains 17 residues. Germline V CDR1 and CDR2: MNHEY, SMNVEV (reference sequence).

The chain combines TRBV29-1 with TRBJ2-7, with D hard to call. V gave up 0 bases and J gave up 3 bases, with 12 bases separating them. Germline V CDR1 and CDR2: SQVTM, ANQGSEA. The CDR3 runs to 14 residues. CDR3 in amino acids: CSVEDQVGDYEQYF. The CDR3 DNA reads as TGCAGCGTTGAAGATCAGGTAGGCGACTACGAGCAGTACTTC.

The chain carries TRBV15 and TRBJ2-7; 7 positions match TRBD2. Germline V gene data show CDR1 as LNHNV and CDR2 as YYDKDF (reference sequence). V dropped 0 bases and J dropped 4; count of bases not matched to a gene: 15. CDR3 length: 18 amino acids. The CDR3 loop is CATSRDLARLGGSYEQYF. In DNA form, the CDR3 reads TGTGCCACCAGCAGAGATTTAGCCAGGCTGGGCGGGAGTTACGAGCAGTACTTC.

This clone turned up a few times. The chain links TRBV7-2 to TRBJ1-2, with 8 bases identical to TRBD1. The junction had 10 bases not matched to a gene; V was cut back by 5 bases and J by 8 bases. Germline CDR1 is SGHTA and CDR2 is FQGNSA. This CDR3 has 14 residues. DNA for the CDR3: TGTGCCAGCAGCCCCAGGGGGCGGCCGGGGGGCTACACCTTC. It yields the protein CASSPRGRPGGYTF.

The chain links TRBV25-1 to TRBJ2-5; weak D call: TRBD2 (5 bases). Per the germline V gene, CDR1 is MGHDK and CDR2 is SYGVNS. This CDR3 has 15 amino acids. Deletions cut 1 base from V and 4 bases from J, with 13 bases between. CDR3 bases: TGTGCCAGCAGTGAATCCCCAGGTCTAGCAGAGACCCAGTACTTC. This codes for CASSESPGLAETQYF.

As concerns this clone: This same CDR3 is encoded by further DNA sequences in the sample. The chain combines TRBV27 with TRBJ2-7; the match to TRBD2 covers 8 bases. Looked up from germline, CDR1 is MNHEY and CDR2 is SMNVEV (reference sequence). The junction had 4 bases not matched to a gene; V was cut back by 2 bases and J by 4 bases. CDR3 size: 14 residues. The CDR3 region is CASSLAGGGYEQYF. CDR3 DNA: TGTGCCAGCAGTTTAGCGGGAGGAGGGTACGAGCAGTACTTC.

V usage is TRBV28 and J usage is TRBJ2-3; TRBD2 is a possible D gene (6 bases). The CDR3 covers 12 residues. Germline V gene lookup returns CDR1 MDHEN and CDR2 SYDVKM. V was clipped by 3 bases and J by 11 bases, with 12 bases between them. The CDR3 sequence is CASSFGLFVQYF. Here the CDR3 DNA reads TGTGCCAGCAGTTTTGGACTATTTGTGCAGTATTTT.

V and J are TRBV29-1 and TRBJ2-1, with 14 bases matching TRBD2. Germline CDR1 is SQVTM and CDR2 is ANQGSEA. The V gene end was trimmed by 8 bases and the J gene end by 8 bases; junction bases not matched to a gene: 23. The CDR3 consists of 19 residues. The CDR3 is CSQVKVAKVGTSGSYEQFF. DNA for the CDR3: TGCAGCCAAGTTAAGGTGGCAAAGGTAGGGACTAGCGGGAGCTATGAGCAGTTCTTC.

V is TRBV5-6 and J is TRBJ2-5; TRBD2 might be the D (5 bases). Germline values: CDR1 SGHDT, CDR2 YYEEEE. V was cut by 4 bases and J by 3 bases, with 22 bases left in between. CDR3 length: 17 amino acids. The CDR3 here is CASSAYEGLPKKETQYF. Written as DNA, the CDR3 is TGTGCCAGCAGCGCTTACGAGGGTCTACCCAAAAAAGAGACCCAGTACTTC.

The CDR3: CASSRISPSAGRHGYTF. CDR3 in DNA: TGTGCCAGCAGTCGAATTAGCCCCTCGGCAGGGAGGCATGGCTACACCTTC. The J gene is TRBJ1-2, the V gene TRBV27; TRBD1 is a possible D gene (5 bases). This CDR3 contains 17 residues. The germline V and J ends were trimmed by 5 bases and 6 bases, with 25 bases remaining between them. Per the germline V gene, CDR1 is MNHEY and CDR2 is SMNVEV (reference sequence).

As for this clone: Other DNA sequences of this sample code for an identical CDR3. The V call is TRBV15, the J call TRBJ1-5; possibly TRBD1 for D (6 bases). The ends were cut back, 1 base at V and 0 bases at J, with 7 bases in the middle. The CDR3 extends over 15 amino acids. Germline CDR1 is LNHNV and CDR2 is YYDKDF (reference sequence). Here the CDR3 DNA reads TGTGCCACCAGCAGAGGGACAGTTAGCAATCAGCCCCAGCATTTT. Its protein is CATSRGTVSNQPQHF.

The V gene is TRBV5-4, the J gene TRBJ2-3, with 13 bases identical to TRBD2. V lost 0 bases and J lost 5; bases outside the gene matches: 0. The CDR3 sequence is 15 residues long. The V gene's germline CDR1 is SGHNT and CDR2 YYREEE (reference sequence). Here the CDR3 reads CASSLGTSGRDTQYF. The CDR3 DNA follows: TGTGCCAGCAGCTTGGGGACTAGCGGGAGAGATACGCAGTATTTT.

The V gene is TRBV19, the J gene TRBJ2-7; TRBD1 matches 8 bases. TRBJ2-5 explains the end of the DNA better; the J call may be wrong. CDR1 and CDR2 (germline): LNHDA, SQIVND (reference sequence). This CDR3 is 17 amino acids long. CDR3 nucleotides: TGTGCCATAAATGGGACCCCGCCGGACAGGGCGGTCGAGACCCAGTACTTC. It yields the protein CAINGTPPDRAVETQYF.

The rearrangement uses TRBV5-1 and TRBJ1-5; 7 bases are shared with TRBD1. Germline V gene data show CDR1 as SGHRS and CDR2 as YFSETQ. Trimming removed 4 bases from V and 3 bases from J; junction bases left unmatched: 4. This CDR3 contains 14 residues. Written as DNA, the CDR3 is TGCGCCAGCAGCCTGGGACAGAACAATCAGCCCCAGCATTTT. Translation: CASSLGQNNQPQHF.

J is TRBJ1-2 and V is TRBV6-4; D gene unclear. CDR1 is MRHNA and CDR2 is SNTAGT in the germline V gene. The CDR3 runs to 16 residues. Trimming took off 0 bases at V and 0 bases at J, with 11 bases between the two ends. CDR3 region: CASSDSYREANYGYTF. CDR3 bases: TGTGCCAGCAGTGACTCCTACCGCGAAGCTAACTATGGCTACACCTTC.

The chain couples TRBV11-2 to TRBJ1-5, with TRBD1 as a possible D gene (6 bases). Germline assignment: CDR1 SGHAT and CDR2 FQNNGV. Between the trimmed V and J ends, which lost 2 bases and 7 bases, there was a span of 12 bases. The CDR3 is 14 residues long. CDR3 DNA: TGTGCCAGCAGCTTACAGGGGTCGGGGCAGCCCCAGCATTTT. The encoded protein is CASSLQGSGQPQHF.

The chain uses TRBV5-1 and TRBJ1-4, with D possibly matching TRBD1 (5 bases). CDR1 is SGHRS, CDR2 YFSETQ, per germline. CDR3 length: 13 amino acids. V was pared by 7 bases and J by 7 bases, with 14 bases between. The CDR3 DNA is TGCGCCAGCCGGGTCGGGGGTAGTGAAAAACTGTTTTTT. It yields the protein CASRVGGSEKLFF.

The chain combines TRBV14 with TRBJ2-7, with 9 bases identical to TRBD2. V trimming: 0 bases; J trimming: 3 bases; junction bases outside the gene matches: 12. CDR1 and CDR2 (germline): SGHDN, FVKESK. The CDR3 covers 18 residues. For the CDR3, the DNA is TGTGCCAGCAGCCAAGATCTGCCTAGCGGGGAGGTCTTCTACGAGCAGTACTTC. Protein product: CASSQDLPSGEVFYEQYF.

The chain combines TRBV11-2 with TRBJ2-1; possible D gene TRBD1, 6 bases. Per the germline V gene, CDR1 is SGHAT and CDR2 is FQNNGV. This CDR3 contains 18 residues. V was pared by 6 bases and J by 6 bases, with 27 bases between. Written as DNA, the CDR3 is TGTGCCAGCAGGTCGTCCCGTATTGTTCGACAGGTGGGCAATGAGCAGTTCTTC. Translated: CASRSSRIVRQVGNEQFF.

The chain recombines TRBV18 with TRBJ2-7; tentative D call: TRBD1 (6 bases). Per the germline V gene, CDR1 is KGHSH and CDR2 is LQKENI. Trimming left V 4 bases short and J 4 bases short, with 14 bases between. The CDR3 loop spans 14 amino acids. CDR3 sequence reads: CASSLSRGGYEQYF. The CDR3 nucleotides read TGTGCCAGCTCACTCAGCAGGGGCGGGTACGAGCAGTACTTC.

CDR3 in DNA: TGTGCCAGCAGTGCTAGACCCTCCTACGAGCAGTACTTC. Protein sequence: CASSARPSYEQYF. This chain uses TRBV25-1 with TRBJ2-7; D ambiguous. V shed 4 bases and J shed 0 bases, with 7 bases lying between them. The CDR3 covers 13 residues. CDR1 is MGHDK, CDR2 SYGVNS, per germline.

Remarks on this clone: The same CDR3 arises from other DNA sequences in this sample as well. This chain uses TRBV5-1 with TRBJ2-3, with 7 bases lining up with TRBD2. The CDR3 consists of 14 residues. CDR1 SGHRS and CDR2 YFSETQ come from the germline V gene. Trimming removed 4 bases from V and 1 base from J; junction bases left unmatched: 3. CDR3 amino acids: CASSLAGGTDTQYF. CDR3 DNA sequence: TGCGCCAGCAGCCTGGCGGGGGGCACAGATACGCAGTATTTT.

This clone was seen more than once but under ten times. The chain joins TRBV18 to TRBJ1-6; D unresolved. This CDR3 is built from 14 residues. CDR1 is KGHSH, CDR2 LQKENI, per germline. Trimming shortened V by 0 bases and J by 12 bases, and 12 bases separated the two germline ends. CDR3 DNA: TGTGCCAGCTCACCACCGACTGCTCAGAGACCCCTCCACTTT. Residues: CASSPPTAQRPLHF.

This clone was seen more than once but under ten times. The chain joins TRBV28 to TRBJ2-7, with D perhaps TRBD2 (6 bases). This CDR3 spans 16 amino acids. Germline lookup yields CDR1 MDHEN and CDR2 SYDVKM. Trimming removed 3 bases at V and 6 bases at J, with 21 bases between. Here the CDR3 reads CASSFPRRGDFFEQYF. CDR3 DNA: TGTGCCAGCAGTTTCCCGAGGAGGGGCGATTTCTTCGAGCAGTACTTC.

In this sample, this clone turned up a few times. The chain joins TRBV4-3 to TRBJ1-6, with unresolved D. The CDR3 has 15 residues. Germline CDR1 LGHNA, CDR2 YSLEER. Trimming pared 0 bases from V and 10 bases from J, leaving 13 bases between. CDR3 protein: CASSQDRVLESPLHF. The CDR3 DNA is TGCGCCAGCAGCCAAGATCGGGTTTTAGAGTCACCCCTCCACTTT.

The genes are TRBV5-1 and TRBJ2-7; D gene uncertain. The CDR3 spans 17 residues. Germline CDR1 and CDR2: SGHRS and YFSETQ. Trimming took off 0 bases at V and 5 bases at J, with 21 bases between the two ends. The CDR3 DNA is TGCGCCAGCAGCTTGGCCGTCGTGTGGGCCAAATCTCACGAGCAGTACTTC. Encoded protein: CASSLAVVWAKSHEQYF.